This TCR beta chain was found in a study of CD4 and CD8 cells across lung adenocarcinoma regions. TCRdb recomputed calls from the PCR reads with MiXCR, one row per CDR3 protein. The data contain 23,000 or so distinct CDR3 sequences, 53% of them singletons. This CDR3 has 14 residues. V was pared by 8 bases and J by 4 bases, with 17 bases between. Germline V gives CDR1 MNHNS, CDR2 SASEGT. Donors had localized lung adenocarcinoma, a non-small cell lung cancer. The sequence derives from a male donor with lung adenocarcinoma. The CD4 and CD8 labels of this study may be unreliable. Sequencing was done on a sample of CD8+ T cells from the center of a lung tumor. This rearrangement joins TRBV6-1 to TRBJ2-5; the D gene is possibly TRBD2 (6 bases). CDR3 nucleotides: TGTGCCAGCCGCGGGGCGGGTGACGGAGAGACCCAGTACTTC. This gives the protein CASRGAGDGETQYF.